Listed below are T cell receptor beta chains from one sample, sequenced in a study of beta chain features in type 1 diabetes. Repertoires were generated with immunoSEQ multiplex PCR, while TCRdb's copy carries only in-frame clones and drops some. The table lists a few hundred thousand clones, around 10% of them singletons. The sample consisted of central memory CD4+ T cells from blood. These receptors all stem from a man aged 30-40 years with type 1 diabetes. The CDR3 runs from the conserved cysteine through the conserved F or W. The D gene is left open where the match is weak. Expanded clones are given a class, and other clones once, few, many or no size at all.

>TRBV5-6|TRBJ1-1|few|-
TGTGCCAGCAGCTTGGATGGTCGGAACACTGAAGCTTTCTTT
CASSLDGRNTEAFF
>TRBV27|TRBJ1-1|-|TRBD1
TGTGCCAGCAGTTTAAAAACAGGGGGACTCACTGAAGCTTTCTTT
CASSLKTGGLTEAFF
>TRBV19|TRBJ1-5|few|TRBD1
TGTGCCAGTAGCGTCGACAGGGTTCAGCCCCAGCATTTT
CASSVDRVQPQHF
>TRBV7-9|TRBJ2-2|-|TRBD1
TGTGCCAGCAGCTTTCAAGGGGGCGTGGGCGGGGAGCTGTTTTTT
CASSFQGGVGGELFF
>TRBV11-2|TRBJ2-5|-|-
TGTGCCAGCAGCTTAACTCAGGGCCAAGAGACCCAGTACTTC
CASSLTQGQETQYF
>TRBV27|TRBJ1-5|many|-
TGTGCCAGCAGTTTCGACGGGACGTCCAACCTGCCCCAGCATTTT
CASSFDGTSNLPQHF
>TRBV15|TRBJ2-3|-|TRBD2
TGTGCCACCAGCAGAGGGGGAGCGGGAGTACACCGAGGGACGCAGTATTTT
CATSRGGAGVHRGTQYF
>TRBV30|TRBJ1-2|-|TRBD1
TGTGCCTGGAGCCAGGGGGCGCGAGGCTACACCTTC
CAWSQGARGYTF
>TRBV6-4|TRBJ2-1|many|-
TGTGCCAGCAGTGACTCTGGTTTGTATGAGCAGTTCTTC
CASSDSGLYEQFF
>TRBV5-1|TRBJ1-1|-|TRBD1
TGCGCCAGCAGCCCCGGGACAGGAGCCCTCACTGAAGCTTTCTTT
CASSPGTGALTEAFF
>TRBV19|TRBJ1-5|few|-
TGTGCCAGTAGTATTAGGACGGATCAGCCCCAGCATTTT
CASSIRTDQPQHF
>TRBV5-4|TRBJ2-2|few|TRBD2
TGTGCCAGCAGCTTAATTTCGGGGGGCACCGGGGAGCTGTTTTTT
CASSLISGGTGELFF
>TRBV10-3|TRBJ2-2|few|-
TGTGCCATCAGTGAGTCGACGATTGGGGCCGGGGAGCTGTTTTTT
CAISESTIGAGELFF
>TRBV5-1|TRBJ2-3|-|TRBD2
TGCGCCAGCAGCTTGGATGGGACTAGCGGGCAAGGGACGCAGTATTTT
CASSLDGTSGQGTQYF
>TRBV7-9|TRBJ2-5|few|-
TGTGCCAGCAGCCCCCCAACAGGAGTCGAGACCCAGTACTTC
CASSPPTGVETQYF
>TRBV2|TRBJ1-1|many|-
TGTGCCAGCCTTACAGCGGGTCTCACTGAAGCTTTCTTT
CASLTAGLTEAFF
>TRBV28|TRBJ2-1|many|-
TGTGCCAGCACCCCCGCTAGCAGGGATGACAATGAGCAGTTCTTC
CASTPASRDDNEQFF
>TRBV7-2|TRBJ2-7|few|TRBD1
TGTGCCAGCAGTAAACCGGGACAGTCTTACGAGCAGTACTTC
CASSKPGQSYEQYF
>TRBV19|TRBJ1-2|few|-
TGTGCCAGTAGGGAAGGTGGTGGCTACACCTTC
CASREGGGYTF
>TRBV2|TRBJ2-1|many|-
TGTGCCAGCAGCCCGGGACCCTCCGTTCGTGAGCAGTTCTTC
CASSPGPSVREQFF
>TRBV23-1|TRBJ2-3|many|-
TGCGCCAGCAATTCTATGATAACGGCGGATTTT
CASNSMITADF
>TRBV29-1|TRBJ1-4|few|-
TGCAGCGTTGAACCTCGGGCGGGTGAAAAACTGTTTTTT
CSVEPRAGEKLFF
>TRBV18|TRBJ2-1|-|-
TGTGCCAGCTCACCCGGGGAGTACAATGAGCAGTTCTTC
CASSPGEYNEQFF
>TRBV4-1|TRBJ2-3|many|-
TGCGCCAGCAGCCAAGATATACTAACTACGCAGTATTTT
CASSQDILTTQYF
>TRBV28|TRBJ1-1|few|-
TGTGCCAGCAGGGACCTGAACACTGAAGCTTTCTTT
CASRDLNTEAFF
>TRBV27|TRBJ2-5|few|-
TGTGCCAGCAGTTTATCGAAGGCAGGGTCTACGACCCAGTACTTC
CASSLSKAGSTTQYF
>TRBV6-6|TRBJ2-1|-|TRBD1
TGTGCCAGCAGGCCAACACCCGACAGGGTTAGGCAGTTCTTC
CASRPTPDRVRQFF
>TRBV7-2|TRBJ1-5|-|-
TGTGCCAGCAGCCCGGACAGTGGCAATCAGCCCCAGCATTTT
CASSPDSGNQPQHF
>TRBV7-9|TRBJ2-7|few|-
TGTGCCAGCAGCTCGGACGCATACGAGCAGTACTTC
CASSSDAYEQYF
>TRBV4-1|TRBJ2-5|-|-
TGCGCCAGCAGTAAAGGGGCCTCACGGGAGACCCAGTACTTC
CASSKGASRETQYF
>TRBV7-3|TRBJ2-2|-|-
TGTGCCAGCAGCCGCGGGACAGCGAACACCGGGGAGCTGTTTTTT
CASSRGTANTGELFF
>TRBV5-1|TRBJ2-2|few|-
TGCGCCAGCAGCTTGGGAGGGGCGGCCACCGGGGAGCTGTTTTTT
CASSLGGAATGELFF
>TRBV7-3|TRBJ2-3|few|TRBD2
TGTGCCAGCAGCCTAGGCGGGGGGCCCACAGATACGCAGTATTTT
CASSLGGGPTDTQYF
>TRBV5-5|TRBJ2-3|few|TRBD1
TGTGCCAGCAGCCGGCTGACCGGGACAGGGGGAGATACGCAGTATTTT
CASSRLTGTGGDTQYF
>TRBV7-3|TRBJ2-1|-|-
TGTGCCAGCAGCTTCTCCCGGACGACTTACAATGAGCAGTTCTTC
CASSFSRTTYNEQFF
>TRBV15|TRBJ1-1|-|-
TGTGCCACCAGCAGAGATCAAGGGACGGGCACTGAAGCTTTCTTT
CATSRDQGTGTEAFF
>TRBV5-1|TRBJ2-7|-|TRBD1
TGCGCCAGCAGCTTGGCACAGGGGAGTCTCGACGAGCAGTACTTC
CASSLAQGSLDEQYF
>TRBV7-9|TRBJ2-3|few|-
TGTGCCAGCAGCAATACCGGGACCACAGATACGCAGTATTTT
CASSNTGTTDTQYF
>TRBV5-4|TRBJ2-3|-|TRBD2
TGTGCCAGCAGCGGTGGGACTAGCGGGACGCCGGGGGGCACAGATACGCAGTATTTT
CASSGGTSGTPGGTDTQYF
>TRBV2|TRBJ2-1|-|TRBD2
TGTGCCAGCAGCGGGGCACAGCGGGAGCCTTACAATGAGCAGTTCTTC
CASSGAQREPYNEQFF
>TRBV6-1|TRBJ2-7|-|-
TGTGCCAGCGGCAGGGAGGTCTACGAGCAGTACTTC
CASGREVYEQYF
>TRBV12-2|TRBJ2-5|few|-
TGTGCAAGTCGCTTATTAAAGGGCAGGAAGGAGACCCAGTACTTC
CASRLLKGRKETQYF
>TRBV5-1|TRBJ2-5|few|-
TGCGCCAGCAGCGGAGCAGAGACCCAGTACTTC
CASSGAETQYF
>TRBV2|TRBJ2-1|-|TRBD2
TGTGCCAGCAGTGGGAGTAGCGGGAGGATGGCGGATGAGCAGTTCTTC
CASSGSSGRMADEQFF
>TRBV28|TRBJ2-5|-|TRBD1
TGTGCCAGCAGTTCGCAGGGGGCTCGACAGTACTTC
CASSSQGARQYF